The 25 T cell receptor beta chains listed next were all sequenced from one sample in a study of tumor-infiltrating lymphocytes in primary liver carcinoma. A primer matching the constant region was used to make TCR beta cDNA from 450 to 500 ng of total RNA. Libraries covering TCR beta were generated through three nested multiplex PCR rounds (using a slightly modified ARM-PCR). Researchers ran the first two PCR rounds for approximately 10 cycles each with TRBV1-TRBV30 forward primers and a C-beta reverse primer. TCRdb ran MiXCR on the multiplex PCR reads and lists one entry per CDR3 protein. The repertoire holds 120,000 or so distinct CDR3 sequences, with 50% to 70% as singletons. The source material, about 17-31 mg of unsorted bulk tissue, was used to co-extract RNA and DNA. The sample comprised liver tumor tissue from sampling region 1. Subset of the sample: tumor region T1, superior pole. The receptors shown here come from a woman in her sixties with primary liver carcinoma and hepatitis B virus infection.

A word on this clonotype: At one end the junction does not follow the germline gene, possibly because of a read error. The genes are TRBV6-1 and TRBJ1-1, with D perhaps TRBD1 (6 bases). The CDR3 has 14 amino acids. Per the germline V gene, CDR1 is MNHNS and CDR2 is SASEGT. Here the CDR3 DNA reads TGTGCCAGCAGGACTACAGGGTGGGACACTGAAACTTTCTTT. Translating gives CASRTTGWDTETFF.

As DNA, the CDR3 is TGCGCCAGCAGCGAGGGGTCCCAACAAGAGACCCAGTACTTC. Its protein is CASSEGSQQETQYF. This chain joins TRBV4-1 and TRBJ2-5; D might be TRBD1 or TRBD2, each matching 5 bases. Germline V gene sequence: CDR1 MGHRA, CDR2 YSYEKL. The CDR3 has 14 amino acids. V was cut by 5 bases and J by 2 bases, with 12 bases left in between.

Worth noting for this clonotype: At one boundary the junction diverges from the germline segment, which might be a read error. This chain uses TRBV11-2 with TRBJ2-1; the D is unclear. There are 14 residues in the CDR3. Germline V gene data show CDR1 as SGHAT and CDR2 as FQNNGV. CDR3 nucleotides: TGTGCCAGCAGCTTATCCCGCATCGCCAATGAGCGGTTCTTC. It encodes CASSLSRIANERFF.

The CDR3 nucleotides read TGCGCCAGCAGCAAAAGGGAGGGCGGCGAGCAGTACTTC. Protein: CASSKREGGEQYF. The chain employs TRBV5-1 and TRBJ2-7; TRBD2 aligns across 7 bases. J gave up 6 bases and V 4 bases, and 7 bases lay outside the gene matches. Germline CDR1 SGHRS, CDR2 YFSETQ. The CDR3 has 13 amino acids.

The gene calls are TRBV11-3 and TRBJ2-1; maybe TRBD2 (5 bases). The CDR3 extends over 18 amino acids. Deletions cut 1 base from V and 16 bases from J, with 32 bases between. Germline V gives CDR1 SGHNT, CDR2 YENEEA. CDR3 DNA sequence: TGTGCCAGCAGCTTAGGTCAAGGCGTGAGGGCCGGCTACAATGAGTTCTTCTTC. Amino acid sequence: CASSLGQGVRAGYNEFFF.

There are many counts of this clonotype. The rearrangement links TRBV6-1 to TRBJ2-3; no firm D call. CDR1 is MNHNS and CDR2 is SASEGT in the germline V gene. The CDR3 spans 11 residues. V lost 3 bases to trimming and J lost 6 bases, with 4 bases between them. CDR3 amino acids: CASSEMDTQYF. The CDR3 bases are TGTGCCAGCAGTGAGATGGATACGCAGTATTTT.

By frequency in the sample, this clonotype is medium-sized. This rearrangement joins TRBV11-2 to TRBJ2-7; tentative D call: TRBD2 (6 bases). The CDR3 is 13 residues long. CDR1 and CDR2 from the germline V gene are SGHAT and FQNNGV. The V end lost 3 bases, the J end lost 3 bases, and 9 bases lay between the germline ends. CDR3 bases: TGTGCCAGCAGCTTGGGACTTTACTACGAGCAGTACTTC. Amino acids: CASSLGLYYEQYF.

This clonotype was seen many times. V and J are TRBV6-1 and TRBJ2-3, with 12 bases aligning to TRBD2. From germline, CDR1 is MNHNS and CDR2 SASEGT. With V trimmed by 5 bases and J by 4 bases, 4 bases remained unmatched. This CDR3 region has 15 residues. CDR3 DNA: TGTGCCAGCAGTCCGAGACTAGCGGGAGCAGATACGCAGTATTTT. Translation: CASSPRLAGADTQYF.

The count of this clonotype is one. A read error may produce the germline difference seen at one junction end. This chain connects TRBV5-6 to TRBJ2-5, with D perhaps TRBD2 (6 bases). The length of the CDR3 is 15 residues. Germline V gene data show CDR1 as SGHDT and CDR2 as YYEEEE. The CDR3 sequence is CASSPTGLTQEAQYF. The CDR3 DNA reads TGTGCCAGCAGCCCTACGGGACTGACACAAGAGGCCCAGTACTTC. Together with reference TRBV5-6 and TRBJ2-5, the CDR3 gives the full variable domain: DAGVTQSPTHLIKTRGQQVTLRCSPKSGHDTVSWYQQALGQGPQFIFQYYEEEERQRGNFPDRFSGHQFPNYSSELNVNALLLGDSALYLCASSPTGLTQEAQYFGPGTRLLVL.

This chain links TRBV7-8 with TRBJ2-2; 10 nucleotides align to TRBD2. This CDR3 has 17 amino acids. V dropped 3 bases and J dropped 6; count of bases not matched to a gene: 10. The V gene's germline CDR1 is SGHVS and CDR2 FQNEAQ. CDR3 in amino acids: CASSLGASGSGAGELFF. The CDR3 DNA sequence: TGTGCCAGCAGCTTGGGGGCTAGCGGGAGTGGTGCCGGGGAGCTGTTTTTT.

Many counts were recorded for this clonotype. V usage is TRBV6-5 and J usage is TRBJ2-7; TRBD2 aligns across 7 bases. This CDR3 contains 14 residues. Germline-derived CDR1 and CDR2 are MNHEY and SVGAGI. The trim removed 5 bases at V and 4 bases at J, leaving 8 bases unmatched. In DNA, the CDR3 is TGTGCCAGCAGTAATCTAGCGGTGGGGTACGAGCAGTACTTC. Amino acids: CASSNLAVGYEQYF.

Notes on this clonotype: Possible read error: a much larger clone is one base away. This chain links TRBV21-1 with TRBJ2-5; the table's D call, TRBD1, has no DNA check behind it. TRBV21-1 is described as a pseudogene. The CDR3 is 13 residues long. The CDR3, as DNA: TGTGCCAGCTACCGGGCCAGAAGAGAGACCCAGTACTTC. This sequence encodes CASYRARRETQYF.

Of note for this clonotype: At one end, the junction sequence differs from germline, possibly due to a read error. The chain recombines TRBV7-8 with TRBJ1-5; D gene uncertain. Germline CDR1 reads SGHVS; CDR2 reads FQNEAQ. CDR3 length: 16 amino acids. The CDR3 DNA reads TGTGCCAACAGCTTAGTAAGATCACAGAGCAATCAGCCCCAGCATTTT. Its protein product is CANSLVRSQSNQPQHF.

A word on this clonotype: The CDR3 ends on some other residue instead of the conserved phenylalanine or tryptophan, so this is likely a read error. The V gene is TRBV2, the J gene TRBJ2-7; perhaps TRBD1 as D (6 bases). The germline V and J ends were trimmed by 7 bases and 9 bases, with 22 bases remaining between them. CDR3 length: 14 amino acids. CDR1 and CDR2 from the germline V gene are SNHLY and FYNNEI. In DNA form, the CDR3 reads TGTGCCAGCACCCCCCCAGGGGCGGCTCACGGGCAGTACATC. It translates to CASTPPGAAHGQYI.

About this clonotype: The final CDR3 position lacks the conserved phenylalanine or tryptophan, pointing to a likely read error. The V and J genes are TRBV11-1 and TRBJ1-1; 8 bases fit TRBD1. Trimming removed 2 bases from V and 4 bases from J; junction bases left unmatched: 9. CDR1 SGHAT and CDR2 FQDESV come from the germline V gene (reference sequence). CDR3 length equals 16 residues. The CDR3 protein is CASSLQSRGQGTEAFL. The DNA for the CDR3 is TGTGCCAGCAGCTTACAGAGCAGGGGGCAAGGCACTGAAGCTTTCTTA.

At least ten counts were recorded for this clonotype. The junction differs from germline at one of its ends, possibly a read error. V and J are TRBV12-5 and TRBJ2-1; 11 bases are a match to TRBD2. Germline V gives CDR1 LGHNT, CDR2 FRNRAP. The CDR3 has 17 amino acids. CDR3 residues: CASSLVFGLAGGNEQFF. The CDR3 nucleotides are TGTGCTAGTAGTTTGGTATTCGGGCTAGCGGGAGGAAATGAGCAGTTCTTC.

Details on this clonotype: This may be a read error, as it is one base from a much larger clone. The V and J genes are TRBV12-3 or TRBV12-4 and TRBJ1-1, with D perhaps TRBD1 (5 bases). The CDR3 contains 12 residues. V lost 8 bases and J 5 bases, leaving 12 bases between the germline ends. The CDR3 here is CASPRARTEAFF. DNA for the CDR3: TGTGCCAGCCCCAGGGCGCGGACTGAAGCTTTCTTT.

As for this clonotype: The CDR3 ends on some other residue instead of the conserved phenylalanine or tryptophan, so this is likely a read error. This sequence joins TRBV2 and TRBJ1-1; 9 bases align to TRBD1. Looked up from germline, CDR1 is SNHLY and CDR2 is FYNNEI. With 7 bases clipped from V and 5 bases from J, the junction kept 2 bases outside the gene matches. The CDR3 totals 12 residues. CDR3 bases: TGTGCCAGCACTGGGACAGGGACTGAAGCTTTCTTA. It translates to CASTGTGTEAFL.

About this clonotype itself: One end of the junction is discordant with germline, which a read error may explain. The chain carries TRBV11-2 and TRBJ2-3, with 9 bases that match TRBD2. Germline V gene data show CDR1 as SGHAT and CDR2 as FQNNGV. The CDR3 totals 16 residues. The CDR3 protein is CASSPSFGGRADMQYF. DNA of the CDR3: TGTGCCAGCAGCCCCAGTTTCGGCGGGAGGGCCGATATGCAGTATTTT.

This clonotype was seen once. The chain uses TRBV6-1 and TRBJ2-3, with 8 bases fitting TRBD1. Germline CDR1 reads MNHNS; CDR2 reads SASEGT. V lost 7 bases and J lost 5; bases outside the gene matches: 8. The CDR3 sequence is 14 residues long. The CDR3 loop reads CASIRDRSGDTQYF. The DNA for the CDR3 is TGTGCCAGCATCCGGGACAGGTCGGGAGATACGCAGTATTTT.

V is TRBV28 and J is TRBJ2-5, with D possibly being TRBD1 (6 bases). Germline V gene sequence: CDR1 MDHEN, CDR2 SYDVKM. This CDR3 spans 13 amino acids. V was pared by 7 bases and J by 5 bases, with 14 bases between. The CDR3 spells CASTAAGEETQYF. In DNA form, the CDR3 reads TGTGCCAGCACCGCCGCAGGGGAGGAGACCCAGTACTTC.

For this clonotype: The CDR3 does not end in the conserved phenylalanine or tryptophan, so this is likely a read error. The chain links TRBV6-6 to TRBJ2-4; TRBD2 matches at 9 bases. The CDR3 spans 15 residues. The germline V gene has CDR1 MNHNY and CDR2 SVGAGI (reference sequence). This CDR3 reads CGTTSRSGGRNIQYL. The CDR3 DNA sequence: TGTGGCACCACCTCGAGAAGCGGGGGGAGGAACATTCAGTACTTA.

This sequence joins TRBV10-2 and TRBJ1-5; D gene uncertain. This CDR3 has 16 amino acids. Germline assignment: CDR1 WSHSY and CDR2 SAAADI. The ends were cut back, 4 bases at V and 3 bases at J, with 16 bases in the middle. CDR3 sequence (DNA): TGCGCCAGCAGTGCAGGTTCAGTGAGGCACAATCAGCCCCAGCATTTT. Translating it yields CASSAGSVRHNQPQHF.

The rearrangement joins TRBV11-1 to TRBJ2-7; 7 nucleotides align to TRBD1. Germline V gene data show CDR1 as SGHAT and CDR2 as FQDESV (reference sequence). The CDR3 spans 13 residues. The CDR3 reads CAGSPDRSLEQYF. The CDR3 DNA sequence: TGTGCAGGCAGCCCGGACAGGTCCCTCGAGCAGTACTTC.

Remarks on this clonotype: This may be a read error, as it is one base from a much larger clone. V is TRBV14 and J is TRBJ2-5; unclear D gene. This CDR3 contains 14 residues. Germline V gives CDR1 SGHDN, CDR2 FVKESK. Trimming removed 1 base from V and 1 base from J, with 7 bases in between. The CDR3 protein is CASSQVVSQETQYF. The CDR3 bases are TGTGCCAGCAGCCAAGTGGTTAGCCAAGAGACCCAGTACTTC. The variable domain in full, with the rest retrieved from reference TRBV14 and TRBJ2-5, is EAGVTQFPSHSVIEKGQTVTLRCDPISGHDNLYWYRRVMGKEIKFLLHFVKESKQDESGMPNNRFLAERTGGTYSTLKVQPAELEDSGVYFCASSQVVSQETQYFGPGTRLLVL.